This T cell receptor (beta chain) was observed in a study of blood T cell repertoires in COVID-19. Study details: The cDNA or gDNA used as material had been derived from T cells, B-cell-depleted T cells, or PBMCs.

A Seattle source enrolled patients during active infection and followed them longitudinally. Per the original data handling: Scientists estimated how many nucleated cells there were by amplifying reference gene primers. The protocol was immunoSEQ multiplex PCR, while the TCRdb copy is restricted to in-frame clones and leaves out a portion. That table is the source of V, J and clone size, and D and trimming were worked out from the DNA. Of tens of thousands of clones listed, around 90% are singletons. V dropped 4 bases and J dropped 0 bases, with 16 bases sitting between them. Germline V gene data show CDR1 as GTSNPN and CDR2 as SVGIG (reference sequence). The CDR3 consists of 15 residues.

The receptor's source is a woman older than 75 with COVID-19, enrolled during active disease. This chain uses TRBV30 with TRBJ2-7; TRBD1 is a possible D gene (5 bases). The sequencing input was peripheral blood. The CDR3 nucleotides are TGTGCCTGGAACGACAGATATCATTACTCCTACGAGCAGTACTTC. Protein sequence: CAWNDRYHYSYEQYF.